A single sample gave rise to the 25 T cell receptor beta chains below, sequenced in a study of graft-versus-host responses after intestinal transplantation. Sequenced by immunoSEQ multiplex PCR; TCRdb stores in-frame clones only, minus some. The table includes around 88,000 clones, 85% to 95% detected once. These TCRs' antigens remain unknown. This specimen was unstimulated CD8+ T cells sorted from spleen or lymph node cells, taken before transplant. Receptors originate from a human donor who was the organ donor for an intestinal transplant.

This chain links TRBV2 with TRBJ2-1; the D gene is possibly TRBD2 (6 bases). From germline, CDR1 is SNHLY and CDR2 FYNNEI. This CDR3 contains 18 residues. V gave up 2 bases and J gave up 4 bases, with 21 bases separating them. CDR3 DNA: TGTGCCAGCAGTGAATCGAAAAGCGGGTCATCCCAATACAATGAGCAGTTCTTC. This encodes CASSESKSGSSQYNEQFF. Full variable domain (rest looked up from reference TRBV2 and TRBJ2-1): EPEVTQTPSHQVTQMGQEVILRCVPISNHLYFYWYRQILGQKVEFLVSFYNNEISEKSEIFDDQFSVERPDGSNFTLKIRSTKLEDSAMYFCASSESKSGSSQYNEQFFGPGTRLTVL.

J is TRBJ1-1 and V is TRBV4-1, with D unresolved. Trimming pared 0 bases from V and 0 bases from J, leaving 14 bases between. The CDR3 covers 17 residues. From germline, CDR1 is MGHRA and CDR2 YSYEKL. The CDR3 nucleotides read TGCGCCAGCAGCCAAGAAGGCGTCGGCCTTATGAACACTGAAGCTTTCTTT. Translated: CASSQEGVGLMNTEAFF.

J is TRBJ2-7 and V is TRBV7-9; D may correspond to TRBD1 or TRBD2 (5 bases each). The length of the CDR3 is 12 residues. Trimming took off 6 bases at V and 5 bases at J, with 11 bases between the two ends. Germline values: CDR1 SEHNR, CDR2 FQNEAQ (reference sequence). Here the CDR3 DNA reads TGTGCCAGCAGTCCGGGGCGCGACGAGCAGTACTTC. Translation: CASSPGRDEQYF.

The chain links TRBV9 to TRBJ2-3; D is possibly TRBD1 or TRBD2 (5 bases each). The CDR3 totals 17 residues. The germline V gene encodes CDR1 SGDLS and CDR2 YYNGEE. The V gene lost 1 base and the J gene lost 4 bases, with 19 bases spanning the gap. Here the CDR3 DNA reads TGTGCCAGCAGCGTACAGGGCGGGCCACTACCCGCAGATACGCAGTATTTT. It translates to CASSVQGGPLPADTQYF.

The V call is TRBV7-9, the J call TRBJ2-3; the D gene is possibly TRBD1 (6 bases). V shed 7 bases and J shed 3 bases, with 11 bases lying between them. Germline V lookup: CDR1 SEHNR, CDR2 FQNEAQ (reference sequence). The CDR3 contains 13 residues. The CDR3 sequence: CASKIRGTDTQYF. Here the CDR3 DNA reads TGTGCCAGCAAAATTAGGGGGACAGATACGCAGTATTTT.

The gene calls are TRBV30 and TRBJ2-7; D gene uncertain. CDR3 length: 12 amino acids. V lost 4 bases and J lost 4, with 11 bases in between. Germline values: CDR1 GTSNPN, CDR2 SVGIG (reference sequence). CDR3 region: CAWTPGGYEQYF. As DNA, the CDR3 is TGTGCCTGGACCCCGGGTGGTTACGAGCAGTACTTC.

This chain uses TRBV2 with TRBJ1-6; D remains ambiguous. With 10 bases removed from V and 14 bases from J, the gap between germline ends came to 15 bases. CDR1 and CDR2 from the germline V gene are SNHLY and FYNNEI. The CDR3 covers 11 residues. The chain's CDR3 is CATLLRFSLHF. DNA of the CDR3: TGTGCCACCCTTTTGAGGTTTTCCCTCCACTTT.

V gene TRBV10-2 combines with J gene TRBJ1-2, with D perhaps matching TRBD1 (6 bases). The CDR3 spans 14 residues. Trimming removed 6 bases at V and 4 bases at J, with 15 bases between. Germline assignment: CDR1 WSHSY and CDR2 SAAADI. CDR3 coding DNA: TGCGCCAGCAGCCACGGGGGGGCAACCTATGGCTACACCTTC. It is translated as CASSHGGATYGYTF.

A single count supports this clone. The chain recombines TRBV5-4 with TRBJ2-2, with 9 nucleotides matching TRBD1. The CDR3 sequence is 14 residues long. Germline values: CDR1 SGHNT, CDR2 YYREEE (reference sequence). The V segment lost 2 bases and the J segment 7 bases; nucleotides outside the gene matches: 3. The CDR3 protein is CASSFQTGGGELFF. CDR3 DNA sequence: TGTGCCAGCAGCTTCCAGACAGGGGGCGGGGAGCTGTTTTTT.

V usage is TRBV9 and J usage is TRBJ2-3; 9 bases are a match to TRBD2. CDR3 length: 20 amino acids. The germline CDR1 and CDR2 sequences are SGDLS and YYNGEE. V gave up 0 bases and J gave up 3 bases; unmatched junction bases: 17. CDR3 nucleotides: TGTGCCAGCAGCGTAGGATTGGATCTTTCTAGCGGGGACTTAACAGATACGCAGTATTTT. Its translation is CASSVGLDLSSGDLTDTQYF.

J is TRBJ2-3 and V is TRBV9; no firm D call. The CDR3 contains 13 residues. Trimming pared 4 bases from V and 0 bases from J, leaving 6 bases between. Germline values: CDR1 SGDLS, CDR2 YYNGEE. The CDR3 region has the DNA TGTGCCAGCAGCTCCCTAAGCACAGATACGCAGTATTTT. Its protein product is CASSSLSTDTQYF.

The CDR3 here is CASETDVDYEQYF. In DNA form, the CDR3 reads TGTGCCAGCGAGACTGACGTAGACTACGAGCAGTACTTC. The chain recombines TRBV7-9 with TRBJ2-7; unclear D gene. The CDR3 has 13 amino acids. The ends were cut back, 8 bases at V and 3 bases at J, with 14 bases in the middle. The germline gives CDR1 SEHNR, CDR2 FQNEAQ (reference sequence).

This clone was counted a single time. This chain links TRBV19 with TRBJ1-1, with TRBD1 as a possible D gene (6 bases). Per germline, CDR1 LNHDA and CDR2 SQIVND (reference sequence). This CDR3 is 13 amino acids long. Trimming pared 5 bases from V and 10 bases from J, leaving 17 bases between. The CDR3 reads CASSHGRGVGAFF. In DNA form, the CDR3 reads TGTGCCAGTAGTCACGGGAGGGGGGTCGGAGCTTTCTTT.

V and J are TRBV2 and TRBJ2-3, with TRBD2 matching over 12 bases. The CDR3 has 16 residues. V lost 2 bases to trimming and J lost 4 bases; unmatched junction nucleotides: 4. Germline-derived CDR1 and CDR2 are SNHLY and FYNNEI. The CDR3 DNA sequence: TGTGCCAGCAGTGAACCCCTAGCGGGAGGGCCAGATACGCAGTATTTT. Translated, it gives CASSEPLAGGPDTQYF. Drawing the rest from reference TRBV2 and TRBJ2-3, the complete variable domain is EPEVTQTPSHQVTQMGQEVILRCVPISNHLYFYWYRQILGQKVEFLVSFYNNEISEKSEIFDDQFSVERPDGSNFTLKIRSTKLEDSAMYFCASSEPLAGGPDTQYFGPGTRLTVL.

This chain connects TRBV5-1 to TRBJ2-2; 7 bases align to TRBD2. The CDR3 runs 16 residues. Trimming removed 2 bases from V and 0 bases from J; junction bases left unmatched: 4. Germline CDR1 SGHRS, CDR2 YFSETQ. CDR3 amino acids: CASSFASGPNTGELFF. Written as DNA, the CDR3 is TGCGCCAGCAGCTTCGCTAGCGGTCCGAACACCGGGGAGCTGTTTTTT.

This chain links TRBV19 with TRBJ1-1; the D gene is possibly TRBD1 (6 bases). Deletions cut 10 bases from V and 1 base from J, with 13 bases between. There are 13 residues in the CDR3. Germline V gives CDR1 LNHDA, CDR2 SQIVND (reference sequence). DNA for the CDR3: TGTGCCACCAAGAGGGGGTGGAACACTGAAGCTTTCTTT. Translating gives CATKRGWNTEAFF.

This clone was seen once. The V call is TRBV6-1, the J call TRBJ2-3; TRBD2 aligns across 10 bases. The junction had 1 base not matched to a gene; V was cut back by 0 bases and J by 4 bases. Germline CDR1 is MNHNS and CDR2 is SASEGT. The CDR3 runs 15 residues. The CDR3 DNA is TGTGCCAGCAGTGAAGCTAGCGGGGGGCCAGATACGCAGTATTTT. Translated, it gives CASSEASGGPDTQYF.

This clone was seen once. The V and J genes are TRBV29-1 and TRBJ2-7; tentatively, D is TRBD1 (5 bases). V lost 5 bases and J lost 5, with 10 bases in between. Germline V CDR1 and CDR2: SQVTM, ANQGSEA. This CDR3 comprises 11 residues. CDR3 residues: CSVPGPHEQYF. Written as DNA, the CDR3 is TGCAGCGTTCCAGGGCCCCACGAGCAGTACTTC.

This CDR3 is CSVHGTGPSNEQFF. CDR3 nucleotide sequence: TGCAGCGTCCACGGGACAGGGCCGAGTAATGAGCAGTTCTTC. The chain joins TRBV29-1 to TRBJ2-1, with TRBD1 matching over 9 bases. CDR3 size: 14 residues. Looked up from germline, CDR1 is SQVTM and CDR2 is ANQGSEA. The V gene end was trimmed by 6 bases and the J gene end by 7 bases; junction bases not matched to a gene: 10.

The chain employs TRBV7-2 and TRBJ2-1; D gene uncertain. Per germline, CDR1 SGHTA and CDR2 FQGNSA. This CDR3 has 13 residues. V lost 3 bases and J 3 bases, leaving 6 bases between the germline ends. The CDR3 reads CASSFGGYNEQFF. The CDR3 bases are TGTGCCAGCAGCTTTGGCGGCTACAATGAGCAGTTCTTC. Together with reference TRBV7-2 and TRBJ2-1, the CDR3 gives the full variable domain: GAGVSQSPSNKVTEKGKDVELRCDPISGHTALYWYRQSLGQGLEFLIYFQGNSAPDKSGLPSDRFSAERTGGSVSTLTIQRTQQEDSAVYLCASSFGGYNEQFFGPGTRLTVL.

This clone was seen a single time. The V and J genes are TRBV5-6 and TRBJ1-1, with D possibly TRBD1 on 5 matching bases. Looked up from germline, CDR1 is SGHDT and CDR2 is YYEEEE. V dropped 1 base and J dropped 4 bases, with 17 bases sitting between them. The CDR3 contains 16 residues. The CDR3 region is CASSLFPGTPATEAFF. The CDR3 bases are TGTGCCAGCAGCTTGTTCCCTGGGACCCCCGCCACTGAAGCTTTCTTT.

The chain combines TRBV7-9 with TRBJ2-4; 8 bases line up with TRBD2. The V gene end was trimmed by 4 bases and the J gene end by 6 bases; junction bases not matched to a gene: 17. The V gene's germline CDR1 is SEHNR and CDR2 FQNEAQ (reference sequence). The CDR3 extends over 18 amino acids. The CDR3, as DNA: TGTGCCAGCAGCTCGGGATTGGGAGCGGGAGTTTCTGGAAACATTCAGTACTTC. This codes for CASSSGLGAGVSGNIQYF.

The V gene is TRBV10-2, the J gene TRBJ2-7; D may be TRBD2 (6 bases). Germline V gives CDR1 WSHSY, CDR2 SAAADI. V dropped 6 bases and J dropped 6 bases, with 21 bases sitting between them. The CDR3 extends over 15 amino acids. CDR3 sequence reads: CASSRALPGESEQYF. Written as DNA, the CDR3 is TGCGCCAGCAGCCGAGCCCTTCCGGGGGAGAGCGAGCAGTACTTC.

Here the CDR3 reads CASSFGTAFNEKLFF. The CDR3, as DNA: TGTGCCAGCAGCTTCGGGACAGCCTTCAATGAAAAACTGTTTTTT. The chain combines TRBV5-4 with TRBJ1-4; 7 positions match TRBD1. Germline assignment: CDR1 SGHNT and CDR2 YYREEE (reference sequence). CDR3 length: 15 residues. Trimming cost V 2 bases and J 5 bases; bases outside gene matches: 6.

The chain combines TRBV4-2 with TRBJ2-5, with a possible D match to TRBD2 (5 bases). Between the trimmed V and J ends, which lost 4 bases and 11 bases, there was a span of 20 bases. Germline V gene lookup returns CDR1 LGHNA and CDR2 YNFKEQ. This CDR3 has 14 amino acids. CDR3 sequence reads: CASSPHPEDGEQYF. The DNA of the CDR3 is TGTGCCAGCAGCCCCCACCCGGAGGACGGGGAGCAGTACTTC.